These 9 T cell receptor beta chains were sequenced from one sample in a study of CD8+CD57+ T cells in acquired aplastic anemia. Genomic DNA acted as the template from which TCR beta VDJ combination and CDR3 sequence profiling were carried out. One entry per CDR3 protein, called by TCRdb with MiXCR from the reads. The sample contains 260,000 or so distinct CDR3 sequences, less than 85% of which appear only once. Patients chosen for sequencing had shown CD8+CD57+ cell expansion by flow cytometry. Sequencing input: sorted CD4+, CD8+, or CD8+CD57+ T cells (not recorded which) from PBMCs. Receptors originate from a human donor with aplastic anemia.

The chain couples TRBV2 to TRBJ2-2, with D possibly matching TRBD2 (5 bases). This CDR3 comprises 14 residues. V was cut by 6 bases and J by 10 bases, with 18 bases left in between. The germline CDR1 and CDR2 sequences are SNHLY and FYNNEI. CDR3 residues: CASSPAGGSAELFF. CDR3 DNA sequence: TGTGCCAGCAGCCCAGCAGGTGGGAGCGCGGAGCTGTTTTTT.

The chain is built from TRBV7-2 and TRBJ2-7; D is unresolved. The CDR3 extends over 13 amino acids. V lost 6 bases and J lost 4, with 13 bases in between. CDR1 and CDR2 (germline): SGHTA, FQGNSA. CDR3 in DNA: TGTGCCAGCAGTTACACCTTCTTGTACGAGCAGTACTTC. Its translation is CASSYTFLYEQYF.

The rearrangement uses TRBV9 and TRBJ1-1, with D perhaps TRBD1 (5 bases). Trimming stripped 3 bases from V and 12 bases from J, with 24 bases between. Germline CDR1 and CDR2: SGDLS and YYNGEE. The CDR3 consists of 15 residues. The CDR3 coding sequence is TGTGCCAGCAGCGGAGGGACCGCCCGAAATCAGGCCCCTTTCTTT. Protein: CASSGGTARNQAPFF.

The chain carries TRBV7-9 and TRBJ2-1; the D gene could be TRBD1 or TRBD2 (5 bases each). Germline CDR1 reads SEHNR; CDR2 reads FQNEAQ (reference sequence). CDR3 length: 16 residues. The ends were cut back, 2 bases at V and 13 bases at J, with 24 bases in the middle. As DNA, the CDR3 is TGTGCCAGCAGCTTACGGCAGGGAACCGGGGAGCTGTTTCAGTTCTTC. Encoded protein: CASSLRQGTGELFQFF.

This clonotype has just one count. Because it lacks the conserved phenylalanine or tryptophan at the end, this CDR3 is likely a read error. Because the CDR3's place on the DNA is in doubt, the DNA is left out and the CDR3 is given as listed by TCRdb. The chain uses TRBV7-2 and TRBJ2-7. The germline V gene encodes CDR1 SGHTA and CDR2 FQGNSA. The CDR3 has 13 amino acids, counting both end residues. The CDR3 region is CASSLIVSQETQY.

In its sample, this clonotype was seen a few times. The genes are TRBV7-3 and TRBJ2-3; D is ambiguous. V lost 2 bases, J lost 4 bases, and 7 bases lay in between. Germline CDR1 and CDR2: SGHTA and FQGTGA. CDR3 size: 13 residues. The CDR3: CASSLALSDTQYF. DNA of the CDR3: TGTGCCAGCAGCTTAGCGCTTTCAGATACGCAGTATTTT.

In regard to this clonotype: The junction departs from germline at one end; a sequencing error may be responsible. In DNA form, the CDR3 reads TGTGCCAGCAGCTACCGTGGAACAGGCACAAATCCGCATTTT. It translates to CASSYRGTGTNPHF. The V and J genes are TRBV9 and TRBJ2-3; a weak D match, TRBD1 (5 bases). The CDR3 runs to 14 residues. Per germline, CDR1 SGDLS and CDR2 YYNGEE. The whole variable domain, filled in from reference TRBV9 and TRBJ2-3, reads DSGVTQTPKHLITATGQRVTLRCSPRSGDLSVYWYQQSLDQGLQFLIQYYNGEERAKGNILERFSAQQFPDLHSELNLSSLELGDSALYFCASSYRGTGTNPHFGPGTRLTVL.

The chain joins TRBV24-1 to TRBJ2-5; no firm D call. Trimming shortened V by 6 bases and J by 0 bases, and 13 bases separated the two germline ends. The germline V gene has CDR1 KGHDR and CDR2 SFDVKD. CDR3 length: 15 amino acids. CDR3 sequence: CATSKGGPYQETQYF. CDR3 nucleotides: TGTGCCACCAGTAAGGGCGGACCGTACCAAGAGACCCAGTACTTC.

This clonotype was observed a few times. V is TRBV11-2 and J is TRBJ2-7; D is possibly TRBD2 (6 bases). In germline, CDR1 is SGHAT, CDR2 FQNNGV. This CDR3 contains 18 residues. The germline V and J ends were trimmed by 4 bases and 1 base, with 23 bases remaining between them. DNA of the CDR3: TGTGCCAGCAGCTGGGGTGGAGGGGCGACAGCCCTTTCCTACGAGCAGTACGTC. This translates into CASSWGGGATALSYEQYV.